These 17 T cell receptor beta chains came from one sample sequenced in a study of blood T cell repertoires in COVID-19 (dated by TCRdb to between 2020 and 2021). Libraries were built with the immunoSEQ multiplex PCR assay. TCRdb took over this immuneACCESS table, retaining in-frame rearrangements with V and J assigned. Such tables are incomplete; in checked studies, under half of the missing clones stem from an unresolved V gene, and the remainder is unexplained. Recorded for this sample are some 30,000 clones; around 87% of them occurred a single time. Clones ranked in the top ten supply less than 15% of the sample. Input material: peripheral blood. The receptors originated from a human donor in a cohort sampled during active COVID-19. The donor label of this sample is uncertain.

The rearrangement uses TRBV27 and TRBJ2-7; 10 bases are a match to TRBD1. The CDR3 loop spans 15 amino acids. The V gene's germline CDR1 is MNHEY and CDR2 SMNVEV (reference sequence). The junction had 11 bases not matched to a gene; V was cut back by 6 bases and J by 6 bases. Here the CDR3 reads CASSAPGQGKSEQYF. DNA for the CDR3: TGTGCCAGCAGCGCCCCGGGACAGGGGAAAAGCGAGCAGTACTTC.

CDR3 nucleotides: TGTGCCAGCAGTGACACAGGCTCGGTACTGTTTTTT. As protein: CASSDTGSVLFF. The V gene is TRBV6-1, the J gene TRBJ2-2, with D perhaps TRBD1 (5 bases). The CDR3 length is 12 residues. Trimming took 3 bases from V and 14 from J, leaving 13 bases between them. The germline CDR1 and CDR2 sequences are MNHNS and SASEGT.

The chain couples TRBV28 to TRBJ2-7, with 13 bases matching TRBD2. This CDR3 spans 17 amino acids. The V segment lost 1 base and the J segment 2 bases; nucleotides outside the gene matches: 5. Germline V gene data show CDR1 as MDHEN and CDR2 as SYDVKM. The CDR3: CASSLSGTSGAPYEQYF. CDR3 nucleotides: TGTGCCAGCAGTTTATCCGGGACTAGCGGGGCTCCCTACGAGCAGTACTTC.

This clone was recorded once. The chain recombines TRBV2 with TRBJ1-2; 8 bases agree with TRBD1. The CDR3 extends over 14 amino acids. The V gene's germline CDR1 is SNHLY and CDR2 FYNNEI. Losses at the gene ends were 6 bases for V and 7 bases for J; bases not matched to a gene: 10. The CDR3 DNA reads TGTGCCAGCAGGGGACAGGCGCTGGTCGGTGGCTACACCTTC. This translates into CASRGQALVGGYTF.

The J gene is TRBJ2-1, the V gene TRBV7-9; 7 positions agree with TRBD2. V trimming: 5 bases; J trimming: 1 base; junction bases outside the gene matches: 8. CDR1 and CDR2 from the germline V gene are SEHNR and FQNEAQ (reference sequence). This CDR3 spans 16 amino acids. CDR3 bases: TGTGCCAGCAGCCGCAGCGGGACGGGATCCTACAATGAGCAGTTCTTC. Its protein is CASSRSGTGSYNEQFF.

The CDR3 region is CATSMEVNSYEQYF. As DNA, the CDR3 is TGTGCCACCAGCATGGAGGTGAACTCCTACGAGCAGTACTTC. The chain employs TRBV15 and TRBJ2-7; D is possibly TRBD2 (5 bases). CDR1 is LNHNV and CDR2 is YYDKDF in the germline V gene (reference sequence). This CDR3 has 14 residues. Trimming stripped 4 bases from V and 0 bases from J, with 10 bases between.

This clone was detected only a few times. J is TRBJ2-1 and V is TRBV6-5; a weak D match, TRBD2 (6 bases). Germline values: CDR1 MNHEY, CDR2 SVGAGI. Trimming pared 2 bases from V and 9 bases from J, leaving 11 bases between. This CDR3 comprises 13 residues. The CDR3 region has the DNA TGTGCCAGCAGTTACGGGCGGGACCGTGAGCAGTTCTTC. It yields the protein CASSYGRDREQFF.

The rearrangement links TRBV12-2 to TRBJ2-1; the table's D call TRBD2 went unverified against the DNA. TRBV12-2 is a known pseudogene. This CDR3 comprises 17 residues. CDR3 DNA: TGTGCAAGTCGCCTGGAGGCGGTCCCCAGCTCCTACAATGAGCAGTTCTTC. Translating it yields CASRLEAVPSSYNEQFF.

The J gene is TRBJ2-5, the V gene TRBV27, with D unresolved. Germline-derived CDR1 and CDR2 are MNHEY and SMNVEV (reference sequence). V lost 6 bases, J lost 1 base, and 12 bases lay in between. This CDR3 has 14 residues. CDR3 DNA: TGTGCCAGCAGCCAGGAACCTCGCCAAGAGACCCAGTACTTC. Protein: CASSQEPRQETQYF.

This clone was seen a single time. This chain uses TRBV29-1 with TRBJ2-7; 9 bases agree with TRBD2. V was clipped by 6 bases and J by 2 bases; unmatched bases: 11. This CDR3 contains 15 residues. The germline gives CDR1 SQVTM, CDR2 ANQGSEA. The chain's CDR3 is CSVRLAEGPPYEQYF. As DNA, the CDR3 is TGCAGCGTCCGACTAGCGGAGGGCCCCCCCTACGAGCAGTACTTC.

The V call is TRBV7-8, the J call TRBJ1-2; D is possibly TRBD1 (5 bases). Per the germline V gene, CDR1 is SGHVS and CDR2 is FQNEAQ. V was cut by 5 bases and J by 2 bases, with 18 bases left in between. The CDR3 extends over 16 amino acids. In DNA form, the CDR3 reads TGTGCCAGCAGCCCGGAAGGAGCAGGGTGGAACTATGGCTACACCTTC. Residues: CASSPEGAGWNYGYTF. The full variable domain, its missing parts supplied by reference TRBV7-8 and TRBJ1-2, is GAGVSQSPRYKVAKRGQDVALRCDPISGHVSLFWYQQALGQGPEFLTYFQNEAQLDKSGLPSDRFFAERPEGSVSTLKIQRTQQEDSAVYLCASSPEGAGWNYGYTFGSGTRLTVV.

CDR3 in DNA: TGTGCCACCACCGTACAGACAACTAATGAAAAACTGTTTTTT. Protein sequence: CATTVQTTNEKLFF. This chain connects TRBV28 to TRBJ1-4, with D unresolved. Germline V gene lookup returns CDR1 MDHEN and CDR2 SYDVKM. The V end was cut by 10 bases, the J end by 0 bases, with 12 bases between. The length of the CDR3 is 14 residues.

The J gene is TRBJ1-1, the V gene TRBV6-6; D call uncertain. The CDR3 length is 15 residues. Trimming pared 2 bases from V and 0 bases from J, leaving 10 bases between. Germline V CDR1 and CDR2: MNHNY, SVGAGI (reference sequence). This CDR3 reads CASSYGLRLNTEAFF. The CDR3 nucleotides read TGTGCCAGCAGTTACGGGCTTCGCCTGAACACTGAAGCTTTCTTT.

V is TRBV10-3 and J is TRBJ1-2; TRBD1 matches at 10 bases. V trimming: 7 bases; J trimming: 2 bases; junction bases outside the gene matches: 7. CDR3 length: 15 amino acids. Germline CDR1 ENHRY, CDR2 SYGVKD. CDR3 nucleotide sequence: TGTGCCATCACCAAGGACAGGGGGTTAAACTATGGCTACACCTTC. Translated, it gives CAITKDRGLNYGYTF.

The chain combines TRBV7-2 with TRBJ2-1; TRBD2 aligns across 8 bases. After removal of 5 bases from V and 7 bases from J, the junction contained 13 bases not matched to a gene. Germline lookup yields CDR1 SGHTA and CDR2 FQGNSA. This CDR3 contains 16 residues. In DNA, the CDR3 is TGTGCCAGCAGCGAAACCGGGACTAGTGGATTTAATGAGCAGTTCTTC. Protein sequence: CASSETGTSGFNEQFF.

The gene calls are TRBV7-8 and TRBJ1-6; D unclear. From germline, CDR1 is SGHVS and CDR2 FQNEAQ. This CDR3 comprises 13 residues. V was cut by 5 bases and J by 10 bases, with 12 bases left in between. CDR3 in DNA: TGTGCCAGCAGCACCCCTGGGCCATCACCCCTCCACTTT. Amino acid sequence: CASSTPGPSPLHF.

The genes are TRBV6-1 and TRBJ2-3; 10 bases agree with TRBD2. Losses at the gene ends were 3 bases for V and 4 bases for J; bases not matched to a gene: 7. Germline V CDR1 and CDR2: MNHNS, SASEGT. This CDR3 is built from 16 residues. CDR3 sequence (DNA): TGTGCCAGCAGTGACCGAGCGGGAGGGGAGGCAGATACGCAGTATTTT. Its protein product is CASSDRAGGEADTQYF.